This is a list of T cell receptor beta chains from one sample in a study of blood T cells in healthy people across ages. In TCRdb, the 5' RACE reads were re-called with MiXCR into one record per CDR3 protein. The table records around 800,000 distinct CDR3 sequences, 60% to 80% of them present only once. The sample was blood. The origin of the receptors is a man younger than 45 in good health. Both conserved end residues are part of each CDR3. The order of the fields is clone size, V gene, J gene, D gene, CDR3 protein, CDR3 DNA. A D gene is named only where the DNA matches it firmly. Size is stated for part of the rows, as once, few or many counts, or as a class when the clone is expanded.

NA,TRBV20-1,TRBJ1-4,NA,CSARDVGKGEKLFF,TGCAGTGCTAGAGATGTGGGGAAAGGTGAAAAACTGTTTTTT
NA,TRBV7-3,TRBJ2-6,NA,CASSLVGASPSTGANVLTF,TGTGCCAGCAGCTTAGTAGGGGCGTCTCCCTCCACTGGGGCCAACGTCCTGACTTTC
NA,TRBV28,TRBJ1-2,NA,CASSQNPSGLGYTF,TGTGCCAGCAGTCAAAACCCCTCGGGGTTGGGCTACACCTTC
NA,TRBV12-3/TRBV12-4,TRBJ2-1,NA,CASNHPQDEQFF,TGTGCCAGCAACCACCCCCAGGATGAGCAGTTCTTC
NA,TRBV20-1,TRBJ2-6,NA,CSAPHRAGANVLTF,TGCAGTGCGCCCCACAGGGCTGGGGCCAACGTCCTGACTTTC
NA,TRBV12-3/TRBV12-4,TRBJ2-3,NA,CASRRHGPTDTQYF,TGTGCCAGCAGGAGGCACGGGCCGACAGATACGCAGTATTTT
NA,TRBV6-6,TRBJ2-7,NA,CASSRTEPYEQYF,TGTGCCAGCAGCCGGACAGAACCCTACGAGCAGTACTTC
NA,TRBV4-1,TRBJ2-3,NA,CASSHGSGGGRTDTQYF,TGCGCCAGCAGCCATGGGTCGGGTGGCGGTCGCACAGATACGCAGTATTTT
NA,TRBV5-6,TRBJ2-7,NA,CASSFFYSSYEQYF,TGTGCCAGCAGCTTCTTTTATAGTTCCTACGAGCAGTACTTC
NA,TRBV12-3/TRBV12-4,TRBJ1-5,NA,CASSLSHGGNQPQHF,TGTGCCAGCAGTTTATCCCACGGGGGCAATCAGCCCCAGCATTTT
NA,TRBV7-3,TRBJ2-1,NA,CASRGLGNEQFF,TGTGCCAGCAGGGGGCTAGGCAATGAGCAGTTCTTC
few,TRBV6-5,TRBJ2-6,NA,CASSYSLPGLSGANVLTF,TGTGCCAGCAGTTATTCCCTACCGGGACTCTCTGGGGCCAACGTCCTGACTTTC
few,TRBV7-2,TRBJ2-7,TRBD1,CASSLAGQGADEQYF,TGTGCCAGCAGCTTAGCCGGACAGGGGGCGGACGAGCAGTACTTC
NA,TRBV6-6,TRBJ2-7,TRBD1,CASSSPRDRGGYEQYF,TGTGCCAGCAGTTCGCCCCGGGACAGGGGTGGATACGAGCAGTACTTC
few,TRBV12-3/TRBV12-4,TRBJ2-7,NA,CASSFEGREQYF,TGTGCCAGCAGTTTCGAAGGGCGCGAGCAGTACTTC
few,TRBV28,TRBJ2-5,NA,CASSDPGGIGETQYF,TGTGCCAGCAGTGACCCAGGGGGGATCGGAGAGACCCAGTACTTC
NA,TRBV3-1,TRBJ1-3,NA,CASSQVEGPKFGNTIYF,TGTGCCAGCAGCCAAGTTGAAGGCCCCAAATTTGGAAACACCATATATTTT
NA,TRBV7-2,TRBJ2-1,TRBD2,CASSLGLAGGLGNEQFF,TGTGCCAGCAGCTTAGGCTTAGCGGGGGGGCTAGGGAATGAGCAGTTCTTC
few,TRBV6-1,TRBJ2-4,NA,CASSDAEGDIQYF,TGTGCCAGCAGTGATGCCGAGGGAGACATTCAGTACTTC
NA,TRBV29-1,TRBJ2-7,TRBD1,CSVELYAGQGADEQYF,TGCAGCGTTGAGTTATATGCGGGACAGGGGGCAGACGAGCAGTACTTC
NA,TRBV12-3/TRBV12-4,TRBJ1-1,NA,CASSQGTYNTEAFF,TGTGCCAGCAGCCAAGGGACATACAACACTGAGGCTTTCTTT
NA,TRBV7-2,TRBJ2-7,NA,CASSFPGAGSDEQYF,TGTGCCAGCAGCTTCCCCGGAGCCGGCTCCGACGAGCAGTACTTC
once,TRBV4-3,TRBJ1-6,NA,CASSQSRLHNSPLHF,TGCGCCAGCAGCCAATCCCGACTTCATAATTCACCCCTCCACTTT
once,TRBV12-3/TRBV12-4,TRBJ2-7,NA,CASSLRPEAQYF,TGTGCCAGCAGTTTAAGGCCAGAGGCCCAGTACTTC
once,TRBV4-3,TRBJ2-3,NA,CASSQVGRVQYF,TGCGCCAGCAGCCAAGTGGGGCGTGTACAGTATTTT
NA,TRBV19,TRBJ2-1,NA,CASSNRVESSYNEQFF,TGTGCCAGTAGTAATCGCGTTGAAAGCTCCTACAATGAGCAGTTCTTC
NA,TRBV4-1,TRBJ1-4,TRBD1,CASSQLRGPNEKLFF,TGCGCCAGCAGCCAACTCAGGGGGCCCAATGAAAAACTGTTTTTT
NA,TRBV2,TRBJ2-1,TRBD2,CASSSPLGGSSDEQFF,TGTGCCAGCAGTTCACCTTTGGGGGGGAGCAGTGATGAGCAGTTCTTC
NA,TRBV27,TRBJ2-7,NA,CASSWGLGFEQYF,TGTGCCAGCAGTTGGGGACTCGGGTTCGAGCAGTACTTC
few,TRBV6-2/TRBV6-3,TRBJ2-7,TRBD1,CASSYRRGQSYEQYF,TGTGCCAGCAGTTACCGCCGGGGACAGTCCTACGAGCAGTACTTC
NA,TRBV9,TRBJ2-3,TRBD2,CASRDYTDTQYF,TGTGCCAGCCGGGACTACACAGATACGCAGTATTTT
NA,TRBV12-5,TRBJ2-1,TRBD1,CASGPRDSGNEQFF,TGTGCTAGTGGTCCCCGGGACAGTGGCAATGAGCAGTTCTTC
once,TRBV7-9,TRBJ2-7,NA,CASSPGNRDEQYF,TGTGCCAGCAGCCCGGGCAACAGGGACGAGCAGTACTTC
NA,TRBV6-5,TRBJ1-4,NA,CASSYASSEKLFF,TGTGCCAGCAGTTACGCCTCTAGTGAAAAACTGTTTTTT
NA,TRBV5-1,TRBJ1-4,TRBD1,CASSPGTDYEKLFF,TGCGCCAGCAGCCCCGGGACAGACTATGAAAAACTGTTTTTT
NA,TRBV15,TRBJ2-1,TRBD2,CATSRGVSGGRNNEQFF,TGTGCCACCAGCAGAGGAGTGAGCGGGGGGCGCAACAATGAGCAGTTCTTC
NA,TRBV6-5,TRBJ1-6,NA,CASSYDVGSSPLHF,TGTGCCAGCAGTTACGACGTCGGGAGTTCACCCCTCCACTTT
NA,TRBV27,TRBJ2-7,NA,CASSFSGLSEQYF,TGTGCCAGCAGTTTTTCAGGTTTGAGCGAGCAGTACTTC
NA,TRBV5-1,TRBJ2-1,TRBD2,CASSAGLATFYNEQFF,TGCGCCAGCAGCGCTGGACTAGCGACTTTCTACAATGAGCAGTTCTTC
NA,TRBV7-2,TRBJ2-1,NA,CASKKQGTNYNEQFF,TGTGCCAGCAAAAAACAGGGGACTAACTACAATGAGCAGTTCTTC
NA,TRBV7-9,TRBJ2-7,NA,CASTTGGDPYEQYF,TGTGCCAGCACCACAGGCGGGGACCCTTACGAGCAGTACTTC
NA,TRBV6-6,TRBJ1-1,NA,CASTPDGGDTEAFF,TGTGCCAGCACCCCCGACGGGGGGGACACTGAAGCTTTCTTT
NA,TRBV7-3,TRBJ2-1,TRBD2,CASSPVGSSGGAYNEQFF,TGTGCCAGCAGCCCCGTAGGGTCTAGCGGGGGGGCCTACAATGAGCAGTTCTTC
NA,TRBV9,TRBJ2-6,TRBD1,CACTRQGSSGANVLTF,TGTGCCTGCACCAGACAGGGGTCCTCTGGGGCCAACGTCCTGACTTTC
NA,TRBV3-1,TRBJ2-3,NA,CASSQGAFRGADTQYF,TGTGCCAGCAGCCAAGGCGCTTTCCGCGGGGCGGATACGCAGTATTTT
NA,TRBV11-3,TRBJ1-1,NA,CASSLNSMTVAEAFF,TGTGCCAGCAGCCTTAACAGTATGACGGTAGCTGAAGCTTTCTTT
NA,TRBV6-1,TRBJ2-1,NA,CASSPTILQVYNEQFF,TGTGCCAGCAGTCCCACAATCCTACAGGTGTACAATGAGCAGTTCTTC